This T cell receptor (beta chain) appears in the sequencing data of a study of blood T cell repertoires in COVID-19. Study at large: Italy, Spain and the United States were the sources of the convalescent and acute COVID-19 samples. Nucleic acid was either cDNA or gDNA, and it came from T cells, B-cell-depleted T cells, or PBMCs.

Source study methods: Using reference gene primer amplification, nucleated cell counts were estimated. Clones were sequenced by immunoSEQ multiplex PCR, and TCRdb holds only the in-frame ones, with some missing. The DNA gave D and trimming, while V, J and clone size come from that table. The data show about 310,000 clones, roughly 84% seen once. This CDR3 is built from 17 residues. From germline, CDR1 is SGDLS and CDR2 YYNGEE. J was trimmed by 4 bases and V by 0 bases; bases with no gene match: 6. This TCR derives from a man in his forties or fifties with active or convalescent COVID-19. Material: peripheral blood. This sequence joins TRBV9 and TRBJ1-5; TRBD1 matches 11 bases. The CDR3 spells CASSVEGTGGQNQPQHF. CDR3 nucleotide sequence: TGTGCCAGCAGCGTAGAGGGGACAGGGGGGCAAAATCAGCCCCAGCATTTT.